Shown below are 14 T cell receptor beta chains from a single sample sequenced in a study of regulatory T cells in long-lasting Graves disease. Time point given: newly diagnosed GD, antithyroid drugs for less than 3 months. PBMC RNA served as the TCR library source. TCR beta libraries were built with iRepertoire HTBI primers and Arm-PCR of CDR3 regions. TCRdb reanalysed the multiplex PCR reads using MiXCR and keeps one entry per CDR3 protein. Of under 300,000 distinct CDR3 sequences listed, roughly 18% are singletons. The data were also submitted as part of a second study, on T cells in Graves' hyperthyroidism and ophthalmopathy.

The input for sequencing was peripheral blood mononuclear cells (PBMCs), taken at new diagnosis, from a patient treated with antithyroid drugs. The source is a woman aged 25 to 39 with Graves disease.

This clonotype showed up just a few times. The conserved closing phenylalanine or tryptophan is absent in this CDR3, likely reflecting a read error. The chain combines TRBV19 with TRBJ1-6, with 9 bases identical to TRBD1. The V and J ends lost 5 bases and 10 bases, in that order; junction bases with no gene match: 6. CDR3 size: 14 residues. CDR1 is LNHDA and CDR2 is SQIVND in the germline V gene (reference sequence). The CDR3 is CASSLDRGGSPLHL. The CDR3 nucleotides read TGTGCCAGTAGTTTGGACAGGGGCGGATCACCCCTCCACCTT.

The chain recombines TRBV2 with TRBJ2-7; 9 bases match TRBD2. This CDR3 spans 17 amino acids. CDR1 is SNHLY and CDR2 is FYNNEI in the germline V gene. V gave up 5 bases and J gave up 2 bases; unmatched junction bases: 13. The CDR3 nucleotides read TGTGCCAGCAGTCCTCTACGAGCGGGGGGATCACCCTACGAGCAGTACTTC. Translation: CASSPLRAGGSPYEQYF.

This clonotype was found many times. The genes are TRBV12-3 or TRBV12-4 and TRBJ2-7, with 7 bases lining up with TRBD1. This CDR3 contains 15 residues. V was pared by 3 bases and J by 5 bases, with 10 bases of the junction left unmatched. The CDR3 bases are TGTGCCAGCAGTTTCGGCTACAGGGGTCACGACGAGCAGTACTTC. Translation: CASSFGYRGHDEQYF.

On this clonotype: With a much larger clone just one base away, this may be a read error. The rearrangement joins TRBV20-1 to TRBJ2-1; maybe TRBD1 (5 bases). Near its end, the DNA agrees better with TRBJ2-5, so the J call may be wrong. This CDR3 has 14 amino acids. Germline lookup yields CDR1 DFQATT and CDR2 SNEGSKA (reference sequence). The CDR3 region has the DNA TGCAGTGCTAGAGATGGGGCGGCGCAAGAGATCCAGTACTTC. Translation gives CSARDGAAQEIQYF.

This clonotype was counted many times. This rearrangement joins TRBV10-1 to TRBJ2-7; 8 nucleotides align to TRBD1. Germline V gene data show CDR1 as WNHNN and CDR2 as SYGVQD (reference sequence). The CDR3 extends over 11 amino acids. After removal of 9 bases from V and 3 bases from J, the junction contained 1 base not matched to a gene. The CDR3 here is CARDRGYEQYF. The DNA of the CDR3 is TGCGCCAGAGACAGGGGCTACGAGCAGTACTTC.

This clonotype was observed at least ten times. The rearrangement links TRBV4-1 to TRBJ1-1; possible D gene TRBD1, 5 bases. The CDR3 loop spans 14 amino acids. The germline CDR1 and CDR2 sequences are MGHRA and YSYEKL. V lost 2 bases to trimming and J lost 11 bases, with 18 bases between them. CDR3 protein: CASSQTSGLQEAFF. Written as DNA, the CDR3 is TGCGCCAGCAGCCAAACTTCGGGGCTTCAAGAGGCTTTCTTT.

This clonotype was seen repeatedly, ten times or more. This chain links TRBV3-1 with TRBJ2-3, with D unresolved. This CDR3 has 12 amino acids. V lost 1 base to trimming and J lost 6 bases, with 5 bases between them. Germline loops: CDR1 LGHDT, CDR2 YNNKEL (reference sequence). CDR3 in DNA: TGTGCCAGCAGCCAAGGTTGGGATACGCAGTATTTT. Translating it yields CASSQGWDTQYF.

This clonotype has only a few counts. V gene TRBV10-3 combines with J gene TRBJ1-4; no clear D gene. The CDR3 runs to 13 residues. The V and J ends lost 4 bases and 5 bases respectively, with 8 bases between them. Germline V gene lookup returns CDR1 ENHRY and CDR2 SYGVKD. The DNA for the CDR3 is TGTGCCATCAGTGCACAAACGAATGAAAAACTGTTTTTT. This codes for CAISAQTNEKLFF.

This clonotype showed up many times. The V and J genes are TRBV3-1 and TRBJ1-2; D is uncertain. V was pared by 4 bases and J by 0 bases, with 15 bases between. Germline V CDR1 and CDR2: LGHDT, YNNKEL (reference sequence). The CDR3 has 16 residues. The CDR3 reads CASSRKYSKANYGYTF. The CDR3 region has the DNA TGTGCCAGCAGCCGAAAGTATAGCAAGGCTAACTATGGCTACACCTTC.

This clonotype was counted ten times or more. V and J are TRBV14 and TRBJ2-1; D may correspond to TRBD1 or TRBD2 (7 bases each). Germline values: CDR1 SGHDN, CDR2 FVKESK. The V end was cut by 0 bases, the J end by 9 bases, with 27 bases between. The CDR3 extends over 19 amino acids. The CDR3 DNA reads TGTGCCAGCAGCCAAGATCTTCGGGGCCCAAGGCAGGGGGGGGTTGAGCAGTTCTTC. Protein sequence: CASSQDLRGPRQGGVEQFF.

This clonotype occurred many times. The V gene is TRBV20-1, the J gene TRBJ2-7, with 13 nucleotides matching TRBD2. Germline assignment: CDR1 DFQATT and CDR2 SNEGSKA (reference sequence). J lost 5 bases, V lost 5 bases, and 6 bases had no gene match. The CDR3 is made up of 14 amino acids. CDR3 region: CSALTSGGLNEQYF. CDR3 in DNA: TGCAGTGCTCTGACTAGCGGGGGGTTAAACGAGCAGTACTTC.

This clonotype was detected a few times. This chain joins TRBV20-1 and TRBJ2-5; the D is unclear. Between the trimmed V and J ends, which lost 3 bases and 4 bases, there was a span of 6 bases. Germline-derived CDR1 and CDR2 are DFQATT and SNEGSKA (reference sequence). CDR3 length: 11 residues. The CDR3 DNA reads TGCAGTGCTAGTGGCGGAGAGACCCAGTACTTC. Translation gives CSASGGETQYF.

At least ten counts were recorded for this clonotype. The chain is built from TRBV12-3 or TRBV12-4 and TRBJ2-5, with unresolved D. With 3 bases removed from V and 5 bases from J, the gap between germline ends came to 13 bases. CDR3 size: 14 residues. CDR3 DNA sequence: TGTGCCAGCAGTTTTTCGGACCACGGGGAGACCCAGTACTTC. Amino acid sequence: CASSFSDHGETQYF.

In this sample, this clonotype turned up a few times. This chain joins TRBV9 and TRBJ2-3, with no clear D. Looked up from germline, CDR1 is SGDLS and CDR2 is YYNGEE. This CDR3 contains 13 residues. Trimming took 0 bases from V and 7 from J, leaving 9 bases between them. CDR3 loop: CASSVASRNTQYF. The CDR3 nucleotides are TGTGCCAGCAGCGTAGCTAGTAGAAATACGCAGTATTTT.